This entry describes one T cell receptor (delta chain). These data come from a study of gamma-delta T cells after stem cell transplantation. The CDR3 has 17 residues. CDR1 is GEAIGNYY, CDR2 EKD, per germline. V trimming: 1 base; J trimming: 2 bases; junction bases outside the gene matches: 8. TCRdb reran clone calling via CATT on the RT-PCR reads. The sample lists about 2,400 delta-chain clones, 2.5% occurring once. The TCR comes from a human donor. It is not recorded whose cells these are; they may come from a transplant donor. V is TRDV2 and J is TRDJ1; the match to TRDD3 covers 11 bases. Specimen: gamma-delta T cells. The CDR3 DNA follows: TGTGCCTGTGACACTTTGGATGGGGGATACGCAACCGATAAACTCATCTTT. Translating gives CACDTLDGGYATDKLIF.